Below are 19 T cell receptor beta chains sequenced from a single sample in a study of cytomegalovirus exposure and HLA in healthy donors. This PCR relied on a set of 60 Vbeta primers and 13 Jbeta primers. The data were produced by immunoSEQ multiplex PCR, yet TCRdb's version contains in-frame clones alone and is incomplete. The sample holds approximately 120,000 clones, 83% seen once. Sequenced input: PBMCs. Receptors originate from a woman aged 40 to 50 in good health and CMV-seropositive.

The table lists this clone with a few counts. The J gene is TRBJ2-5, the V gene TRBV7-9, with D perhaps TRBD1 (6 bases). The CDR3 has 15 residues. V shed 0 bases and J shed 4 bases, with 12 bases lying between them. Germline V lookup: CDR1 SEHNR, CDR2 FQNEAQ (reference sequence). In DNA form, the CDR3 reads TGTGCCAGCAGCTTAGCTCAGGGGCTACCAGAGACCCAGTACTTC. Translation: CASSLAQGLPETQYF.

V and J are TRBV6-1 and TRBJ2-3, with 9 bases lining up with TRBD1. J was trimmed by 0 bases and V by 5 bases; bases with no gene match: 3. Germline V lookup: CDR1 MNHNS, CDR2 SASEGT. This CDR3 comprises 15 residues. The CDR3 coding sequence is TGTGCCAGCAGTAGGACAGGGGCGAGCACAGATACGCAGTATTTT. It codes for CASSRTGASTDTQYF.

The chain links TRBV9 to TRBJ1-4; TRBD1 is a possible D gene (5 bases). V was shortened by 3 bases and J by 2 bases, with 11 bases between the two germline ends. In germline, CDR1 is SGDLS, CDR2 YYNGEE. This CDR3 is built from 15 residues. CDR3 sequence: CASSASGDTNEKLFF. The CDR3 nucleotides read TGTGCCAGCAGCGCCTCGGGGGACACTAATGAAAAACTGTTTTTT.

The rearrangement links TRBV29-1 to TRBJ1-1; D possibly corresponds to TRBD1 (6 bases). There are 13 residues in the CDR3. Trimming left V 7 bases short and J 1 base short, with 13 bases between. CDR1 and CDR2 from the germline V gene are SQVTM and ANQGSEA. CDR3 nucleotide sequence: TGCAGCGCCAGAGGGGGAGAGAACACTGAAGCTTTCTTT. Protein product: CSARGGENTEAFF.

This chain uses TRBV15 with TRBJ2-5; possibly TRBD1 for D (5 bases). TRBJ2-7 matches the DNA end more closely, so the J call is doubtful. The CDR3 is 14 amino acids. Germline V lookup: CDR1 LNHNV, CDR2 YYDKDF (reference sequence). CDR3 sequence: CATSRRQSLYEQYF. The CDR3 nucleotides are TGTGCCACCAGCAGACGACAGTCTCTCTACGAGCAGTACTTC.

V usage is TRBV30 and J usage is TRBJ2-7, with D uncertain. CDR1 and CDR2 (germline): GTSNPN, SVGIG (reference sequence). V was cut by 2 bases and J by 7 bases, with 9 bases left in between. The CDR3 is 11 residues long. Here the CDR3 DNA reads TGTGCCTGGAGTCGGTCGGGTGAGCAGTACTTC. Residues: CAWSRSGEQYF.

V gene TRBV7-9 combines with J gene TRBJ1-2, with 8 positions matching TRBD1. The CDR3 consists of 17 residues. Germline V gives CDR1 SEHNR, CDR2 FQNEAQ (reference sequence). V dropped 4 bases and J dropped 3; count of bases not matched to a gene: 13. The CDR3 region is CASSSTSGQGPDYGYTF. Here the CDR3 DNA reads TGTGCCAGCAGCTCGACCAGCGGACAGGGCCCCGACTATGGCTACACCTTC.

The rearrangement uses TRBV6-4 and TRBJ2-3, with TRBD2 matching 10 bases. The trim removed 3 bases at V and 3 bases at J, leaving 0 bases unmatched. The germline V gene encodes CDR1 MRHNA and CDR2 SNTAGT. The CDR3 runs 14 residues. The CDR3 DNA reads TGTGCCAGCAGTGAAGCGGGAGGGACAGATACGCAGTATTTT. Its protein is CASSEAGGTDTQYF.

The genes are TRBV19 and TRBJ1-1; tentative D call: TRBD1 (6 bases). The CDR3 has 11 amino acids. Germline V gene sequence: CDR1 LNHDA, CDR2 SQIVND (reference sequence). The ends were cut back, 7 bases at V and 6 bases at J, with 9 bases in the middle. The CDR3, as DNA: TGTGCCAGTACAGGGGTGGCTGAAGCTTTCTTT. Its protein is CASTGVAEAFF.

This chain joins TRBV29-1 and TRBJ1-2; possible D gene TRBD1, 5 bases. This CDR3 has 13 amino acids. V lost 6 bases and J 4 bases, leaving 15 bases between the germline ends. The germline gives CDR1 SQVTM, CDR2 ANQGSEA. For the CDR3, the DNA is TGCAGCGTACAGGACACAATGAGCTATGGCTACACCTTC. Translated: CSVQDTMSYGYTF.

The V call is TRBV30, the J call TRBJ2-5; D might be TRBD1 (5 bases). CDR1 GTSNPN and CDR2 SVGIG come from the germline V gene (reference sequence). Trimming removed 5 bases at V and 5 bases at J, with 9 bases between. The CDR3 spans 11 residues. The CDR3 loop reads CAWGRGETQYF. The CDR3 region has the DNA TGTGCCTGGGGAAGGGGCGAGACCCAGTACTTC.

This clone showed up just a few times. This sequence joins TRBV2 and TRBJ1-4, with D perhaps matching TRBD1 (6 bases). V lost 6 bases, J lost 6 bases, and 17 bases lay in between. The CDR3 has 15 amino acids. Germline-derived CDR1 and CDR2 are SNHLY and FYNNEI. CDR3 DNA sequence: TGTGCCAGCAGGGACGCCCGGACAGTCGATGAAAAACTGTTTTTT. Residues: CASRDARTVDEKLFF.

This sequence joins TRBV19 and TRBJ1-5; D remains ambiguous. The CDR3 runs to 15 residues. Germline V lookup: CDR1 LNHDA, CDR2 SQIVND (reference sequence). V was shortened by 3 bases and J by 2 bases, with 11 bases between the two germline ends. CDR3 loop: CASSITPQGNQPQHF. Written as DNA, the CDR3 is TGTGCCAGTAGTATCACTCCCCAAGGCAATCAGCCCCAGCATTTT.

The rearrangement joins TRBV11-2 to TRBJ2-1; 10 bases align to TRBD2. CDR1 is SGHAT, CDR2 FQNNGV, per germline. J lost 0 bases, V lost 5 bases, and 4 bases had no gene match. CDR3 length: 16 residues. The DNA for the CDR3 is TGTGCCAGCAGCCCCAGCGGGAGGGGCTCCTACAATGAGCAGTTCTTC. Amino acids: CASSPSGRGSYNEQFF.

The rearrangement links TRBV9 to TRBJ2-7, with a tentative D call TRBD2 (6 bases). Trimming removed 0 bases at V and 2 bases at J, with 12 bases between. Germline lookup yields CDR1 SGDLS and CDR2 YYNGEE. This CDR3 contains 15 residues. The DNA of the CDR3 is TGTGCCAGCAGCGTAGAGCGGGCCTCCACCTACGAGCAGTACTTC. Encoded protein: CASSVERASTYEQYF.

The DNA of the CDR3 is TGTGCCACCACTAGCGGGAGGTACAATGAGCAGTTCTTC. This gives the protein CATTSGRYNEQFF. This chain links TRBV6-5 with TRBJ2-1; 12 bases fit TRBD2. J gave up 4 bases and V 10 bases, and 2 bases lay outside the gene matches. The CDR3 totals 13 residues. Per the germline V gene, CDR1 is MNHEY and CDR2 is SVGAGI.

This chain uses TRBV6-5 with TRBJ1-1, with D possibly TRBD1 on 6 matching bases. The CDR3 loop spans 14 amino acids. V was pared by 5 bases and J by 1 base, with 11 bases between. CDR1 and CDR2 from the germline V gene are MNHEY and SVGAGI. In nucleotides, the CDR3 is TGTGCCAGCAGTGAGAGGGGGAAGAACACTGAAGCTTTCTTT. Translating gives CASSERGKNTEAFF.

This sequence joins TRBV11-2 and TRBJ2-5; tentatively, D is TRBD1 (6 bases). From germline, CDR1 is SGHAT and CDR2 FQNNGV. Trimming took 0 bases from V and 7 from J, leaving 15 bases between them. The CDR3 loop spans 15 amino acids. CDR3 DNA sequence: TGTGCCAGCAGCTTAGACCTGGACAGTCCAAGGACCCAGTACTTC. It codes for CASSLDLDSPRTQYF.

The rearrangement uses TRBV5-1 and TRBJ1-1; 7 bases line up with TRBD1. The V segment lost 4 bases and the J segment 7 bases; nucleotides outside the gene matches: 16. This CDR3 spans 16 amino acids. From germline, CDR1 is SGHRS and CDR2 YFSETQ. The chain's CDR3 is CASSTDPTGVKSEAFF. The CDR3 bases are TGCGCCAGCAGCACCGATCCCACAGGGGTTAAGAGTGAAGCTTTCTTT.